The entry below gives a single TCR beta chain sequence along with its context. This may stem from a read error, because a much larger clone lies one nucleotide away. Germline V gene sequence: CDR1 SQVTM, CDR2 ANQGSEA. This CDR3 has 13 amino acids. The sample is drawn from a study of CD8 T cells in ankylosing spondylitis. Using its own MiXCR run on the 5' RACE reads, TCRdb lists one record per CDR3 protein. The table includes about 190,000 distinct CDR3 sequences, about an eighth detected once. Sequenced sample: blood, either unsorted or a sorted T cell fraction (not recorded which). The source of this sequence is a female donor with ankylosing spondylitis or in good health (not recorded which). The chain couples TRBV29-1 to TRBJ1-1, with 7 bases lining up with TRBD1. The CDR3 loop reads CGVVRQGNTEAFF. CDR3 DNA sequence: TGCGGCGTTGTACGACAGGGGAACACTGAAGCTTTCTTT.